Listed here are 23 T cell receptor beta chains from one sample, sequenced in a study of T cells in Graves' hyperthyroidism and ophthalmopathy. Amplification yielded TCR beta CDR3 regions, with RNA transcripts as the source. The HTBI primer set served for first-round RT-PCR of the TCR CDR3. TCRdb redid the calling of the multiplex PCR reads with MiXCR, one entry per CDR3 protein. The profile shows a few hundred thousand distinct CDR3 sequences, around a sixth of them singletons. Material: blood. These TCRs come from a woman in her 30s with Graves' hyperthyroidism.

This clonotype was detected ten times or more. This chain joins TRBV30 and TRBJ1-1; 10 bases match TRBD1. Germline V CDR1 and CDR2: GTSNPN, SVGIG (reference sequence). The CDR3 is 13 residues long. In nucleotides, the CDR3 is TGTGCTCTGGGAGGGGACAGGGGCACTGAAGCTTTCTTT. Residues: CALGGDRGTEAFF. The full variable domain, completed using reference TRBV30 and TRBJ1-1, is SQTIHQWPATLVQPVGSPLSLECTVEGTSNPNLYWYRQAAGRGLQLLFYSVGIGQISSEVPQNLSASRPQDRQFILSSKKLLLSDSGFYLCALGGDRGTEAFFGQGTRLTVV.

This clonotype came up many times. The rearrangement uses TRBV5-1 and TRBJ2-7; 13 bases align to TRBD2. From germline, CDR1 is SGHRS and CDR2 YFSETQ. CDR3 length equals 16 residues. The J segment lost 7 bases and the V segment lost 6 bases, leaving 13 bases of the junction unmatched. DNA for the CDR3: TGCGCCAGCACCCCCAACCGCGGACTAGCGGGAGTTGAGCAGTACTTC. It encodes CASTPNRGLAGVEQYF.

The chain has TRBV10-3 and TRBJ1-1, with 8 positions matching TRBD1. This CDR3 has 15 amino acids. Germline V gene sequence: CDR1 ENHRY, CDR2 SYGVKD. Trimming cost V 7 bases and J 5 bases; bases outside gene matches: 12. The CDR3 here is CAIKPSGQGGTEAFF. CDR3 nucleotides: TGTGCCATCAAACCCAGTGGACAGGGCGGTACTGAAGCTTTCTTT.

This clonotype was seen more than once but under ten times. The rearrangement links TRBV20-1 to TRBJ1-2, with TRBD1 matching over 8 bases. The germline gives CDR1 DFQATT, CDR2 SNEGSKA (reference sequence). V gave up 6 bases and J gave up 0 bases; unmatched junction bases: 3. The CDR3 has 13 amino acids. CDR3 sequence (DNA): TGCAGTGCAAGGGACAGGACTAACTATGGCTACACCTTC. This translates into CSARDRTNYGYTF.

This chain joins TRBV7-9 and TRBJ2-1, with D unclear. Trimming took off 5 bases at V and 9 bases at J, with 8 bases between the two ends. Germline CDR1 is SEHNR and CDR2 is FQNEAQ (reference sequence). The CDR3 runs 11 residues. The CDR3 DNA is TGTGCCAGCAGCCTAAGTTCTGAGCAGTTCTTC. Protein sequence: CASSLSSEQFF.

The table lists this clonotype with many counts. The chain links TRBV7-2 to TRBJ2-1, with 7 bases lining up with TRBD2. Germline-derived CDR1 and CDR2 are SGHTA and FQGNSA. V trimming: 4 bases; J trimming: 2 bases; junction bases outside the gene matches: 11. This CDR3 comprises 17 residues. CDR3 in amino acids: CASSSQSLAAAYNEQFF. CDR3 nucleotides: TGTGCCAGCAGCTCGCAATCCCTAGCGGCAGCCTACAATGAGCAGTTCTTC.

Of note for this clonotype: This may come from a read error, since a much larger clone is one base off. The V and J genes are TRBV5-1 and TRBJ1-1; D is unclear. Per the germline V gene, CDR1 is SGHRS and CDR2 is YFSETQ. This CDR3 is built from 15 residues. The CDR3 loop is CASSLMGRANTEALF. In DNA form, the CDR3 reads TGCGCCAGCAGCCTCATGGGGAGGGCAAACACTGAAGCTCTCTTT.

There are many counts of this clonotype. The chain has TRBV28 and TRBJ2-7; the D call may be TRBD1 or TRBD2 (5 bases each). The germline V gene encodes CDR1 MDHEN and CDR2 SYDVKM. The CDR3 loop spans 13 amino acids. V shed 5 bases and J shed 9 bases, with 17 bases lying between them. The CDR3 sequence: CASSTGPTLTQYF. CDR3 nucleotide sequence: TGTGCCAGCAGTACGGGACCTACGTTGACGCAGTACTTC.

This clonotype was recorded a few times. CDR3 nucleotides: TGTGCCAGCGGGACTAGCGGGAACGAGCAGTACTTC. It yields the protein CASGTSGNEQYF. The rearrangement uses TRBV13 and TRBJ2-7, with 13 bases lining up with TRBD2. Germline-derived CDR1 and CDR2 are PRHDT and FYEKMQ (reference sequence). There are 12 residues in the CDR3. V lost 8 bases, J lost 5 bases, and 0 bases stayed unmatched. Variable domain in full (rest from reference TRBV13 and TRBJ2-7): AAGVIQSPRHLIKEKRETATLKCYPIPRHDTVYWYQQGPGQDPQFLISFYEKMQSDKGSIPDRFSAQQFSDYHSELNMSSLELGDSALYFCASGTSGNEQYFGPGTRLTVT.

This clonotype was detected a few times. The chain carries TRBV27 and TRBJ1-2, with D unclear. CDR1 is MNHEY and CDR2 is SMNVEV in the germline V gene (reference sequence). Trimming pared 3 bases from V and 4 bases from J, leaving 12 bases between. The CDR3 loop spans 14 amino acids. This CDR3 reads CASSFRQEPYGYTF. CDR3 nucleotide sequence: TGTGCCAGCAGTTTTCGTCAGGAGCCCTATGGCTACACCTTC.

V is TRBV7-2 and J is TRBJ2-5; no clear D gene. The V gene lost 6 bases and the J gene lost 5 bases, with 10 bases spanning the gap. This CDR3 has 12 amino acids. Germline loops: CDR1 SGHTA, CDR2 FQGNSA. The CDR3 reads CASSGVLETQYF. CDR3 coding DNA: TGTGCCAGCAGTGGCGTTCTGGAGACCCAGTACTTC.

This clonotype was observed many times. The chain employs TRBV30 and TRBJ2-1; D is uncertain. Trimming took 7 bases from V and 8 from J, leaving 15 bases between them. This CDR3 comprises 12 residues. Germline V gene data show CDR1 as GTSNPN and CDR2 as SVGIG (reference sequence). The CDR3 nucleotides read TGTGCCTTAGGAGAAGGGTTCGATGAGCAGTTCTTC. Its protein product is CALGEGFDEQFF.

This clonotype was recorded many times. The genes are TRBV18 and TRBJ1-6; TRBD1 matches at 8 bases. CDR1 and CDR2 from the germline V gene are KGHSH and LQKENI. This CDR3 region has 14 residues. Trimming at V came to 8 bases and at J to 10 bases, leaving 10 bases not matched to a gene. CDR3 sequence reads: CASTAVDRASPLHF. The CDR3 DNA reads as TGTGCCAGCACGGCGGTGGACAGGGCCTCACCCCTCCACTTT.

This clonotype was found a few times. This chain uses TRBV6-5 with TRBJ2-2; D may match TRBD1 or TRBD2 (5 bases each). The CDR3 has 14 residues. With 2 bases removed from V and 6 bases from J, the gap between germline ends came to 10 bases. From germline, CDR1 is MNHEY and CDR2 SVGAGI. CDR3: CASSYDQGPGELFF. CDR3 nucleotides: TGTGCCAGCAGTTACGATCAGGGACCCGGGGAGCTGTTTTTT.

The chain joins TRBV10-3 to TRBJ1-2; 7 bases are a match to TRBD1. Germline V gives CDR1 ENHRY, CDR2 SYGVKD. Trimming took 0 bases from V and 1 from J; bases not matched to a gene: 2. The CDR3 runs 15 residues. The CDR3: CAISESQGVNYGYTF. CDR3 coding DNA: TGTGCCATCAGTGAGTCCCAGGGGGTTAACTATGGCTACACCTTC.

This clonotype was seen only a few times. The chain carries TRBV20-1 and TRBJ2-2, with D uncertain. The CDR3 has 18 amino acids. Germline V gene data show CDR1 as DFQATT and CDR2 as SNEGSKA (reference sequence). V lost 0 bases to trimming and J lost 0 bases, with 17 bases between them. This chain's CDR3 is CSARELLFSPTNTGELFF. CDR3 DNA sequence: TGCAGTGCTAGAGAGCTATTATTTAGCCCAACGAACACCGGGGAGCTGTTTTTT.

This clonotype occurred a few times. The gene calls are TRBV5-5 and TRBJ2-7, with D uncertain. This CDR3 region has 13 residues. Germline CDR1 reads SGHKS; CDR2 reads YYEKEE (reference sequence). Between the trimmed V and J ends, which lost 3 bases and 4 bases, there was a span of 11 bases. CDR3 bases: TGTGCCAGCAGCTGGGCCCCGGAGTACGAGCAGTACTTC. Amino acids: CASSWAPEYEQYF.

This clonotype was picked up a small number of times. V is TRBV6-1 and J is TRBJ2-1; D call uncertain. The ends were cut back, 6 bases at V and 0 bases at J, with 15 bases in the middle. The CDR3 consists of 16 residues. Germline CDR1 is MNHNS and CDR2 is SASEGT. The chain's CDR3 is CASSLSVMSSYNEQFF. In DNA form, the CDR3 reads TGTGCCAGCAGCCTCTCAGTGATGAGCTCCTACAATGAGCAGTTCTTC.

The chain combines TRBV5-4 with TRBJ2-5, with D hard to call. Trimming took off 9 bases at V and 3 bases at J, with 6 bases between the two ends. This CDR3 comprises 10 residues. Germline loops: CDR1 SGHNT, CDR2 YYREEE (reference sequence). The chain's CDR3 is CATGKETQYF. CDR3 bases: TGTGCCACCGGAAAAGAGACCCAGTACTTC. The full variable domain, with the rest looked up from reference TRBV5-4 and TRBJ2-5, is ETGVTQSPTHLIKTRGQQVTLRCSSQSGHNTVSWYQQALGQGPQFIFQYYREEENGRGNFPPRFSGLQFPNYSSELNVNALELDDSALYLCATGKETQYFGPGTRLLVL.

This clonotype was seen more than once but under ten times. The chain combines TRBV29-1 with TRBJ1-1; no clear D gene. Germline-derived CDR1 and CDR2 are SQVTM and ANQGSEA. The length of the CDR3 is 15 residues. Trimming removed 0 bases at V and 8 bases at J, with 19 bases between. The DNA for the CDR3 is TGCAGCGTTGAAGACACCAGGAGCTACGTTAGAGAAGCTTTCTTT. Protein sequence: CSVEDTRSYVREAFF. Variable domain in full (rest from reference TRBV29-1 and TRBJ1-1): SAVISQKPSRDICQRGTSLTIQCQVDSQVTMMFWYRQQPGQSLTLIATANQGSEATYESGFVIDKFPISRPNLTFSTLTVSNMSPEDSSIYLCSVEDTRSYVREAFFGQGTRLTVV.

The gene calls are TRBV27 and TRBJ2-7; tentative D call: TRBD1 (6 bases). CDR3 size: 15 residues. V lost 2 bases and J lost 5, with 16 bases in between. Germline V CDR1 and CDR2: MNHEY, SMNVEV (reference sequence). Here the CDR3 DNA reads TGTGCCAGCAGTTTAGCCAGGGGAAGGATCCACGAGCAGTACTTC. This encodes CASSLARGRIHEQYF.

This clonotype was counted at least ten times. The CDR3 DNA sequence: TGCAGTGCTAGACCCTCTGCCGGCTTGGAATACACTGAAGCTTTCTTT. Residues: CSARPSAGLEYTEAFF. The genes are TRBV20-1 and TRBJ1-1, with D uncertain. V lost 2 bases and J 3 bases, leaving 19 bases between the germline ends. The CDR3 contains 16 residues. Germline V gene data show CDR1 as DFQATT and CDR2 as SNEGSKA (reference sequence).

This clonotype was recorded many times. The chain recombines TRBV10-3 with TRBJ2-6; D tentatively reads TRBD1 or TRBD2 (6 bases each). V lost 0 bases and J 4 bases, leaving 10 bases between the germline ends. Germline assignment: CDR1 ENHRY and CDR2 SYGVKD. CDR3 size: 16 residues. CDR3 sequence reads: CAISESWGAGANVLTF. CDR3 DNA sequence: TGTGCCATCAGTGAGTCGTGGGGGGCCGGGGCCAACGTCCTGACTTTC.